This entry describes one T cell receptor beta chain. The V gene's germline CDR1 is SGHAT and CDR2 FQDESV (reference sequence). The length of the CDR3 is 12 residues. Deletions cut 7 bases from V and 5 bases from J, with 11 bases between. Using immunoSEQ multiplex PCR, the repertoire was profiled, and TCRdb retains in-frame clones only, with some absent. The sample consists of more than 110,000 clones, about four fifths of them appearing once. This sample stems from a study of blood T cell repertoires in COVID-19. As for the study in general: COVID-19 samples from acute and convalescent phases originated in the United States, Italy and Spain.

The sample consisted of peripheral blood. The chain uses TRBV11-1 and TRBJ2-5; D is possibly TRBD1 (5 bases). This clonotype originated in a human donor in a cohort sampled during active COVID-19. CDR3 DNA: TGTGCCAGCACGTCTAACAGGGAGACCCAGTACTTC. Amino acid sequence: CASTSNRETQYF.